This T cell receptor beta chain was observed in a study of glioma-infiltrating T cells after dendritic cell vaccination. Study results and caveats: Only a small number of patients had complete blood and tumor samples.

In the case of this clone: As yet, its antigen is unknown.

V lost 5 bases to trimming and J lost 2 bases; unmatched junction nucleotides: 6. CDR1 SGHTA and CDR2 FQGNSA come from the germline V gene. The length of the CDR3 is 15 residues. Data came from immunoSEQ multiplex PCR; TCRdb stores just in-frame clones and leaves some out. The data show roughly 38,000 clones, approximately 84% seen once. The sample here was blood, taken before dendritic cell vaccination. V and J are TRBV7-2 and TRBJ2-1; 7 bases line up with TRBD1. This receptor was obtained from a human donor with glioblastoma. The chain's CDR3 is CASSPTGEPYNEQFF. The CDR3 DNA follows: TGTGCCAGCAGCCCAACAGGGGAGCCCTACAATGAGCAGTTCTTC.